The 15 T cell receptor beta chains below come from one sample, sequenced in a study of Graves' ophthalmopathy and Graves' hyperthyroidism. RNA served as the template for amplifying TCR beta CDR3 regions. The workflow started with a first-round RT-PCR run with HTBI primers and then moved on to a second-round multiplex PCR. TCRdb re-called the multiplex PCR reads through MiXCR, storing one row per CDR3 protein. Of around 1,000,000 distinct CDR3 sequences listed, roughly 35% are singletons. Sequenced material: peripheral blood or thyroid tissue (not recorded which). These receptors were obtained from an adult man with Graves' hyperthyroidism.

This clonotype was counted at least ten times. The rearrangement uses TRBV29-1 and TRBJ1-1; 9 bases match TRBD1. The trim removed 6 bases at V and 6 bases at J, leaving 11 bases unmatched. CDR3 size: 14 residues. Germline values: CDR1 SQVTM, CDR2 ANQGSEA. DNA for the CDR3: TGCAGCGTCTATACCGGACAGGGGAGGGCTGAAGCTTTCTTT. It specifies CSVYTGQGRAEAFF. Together with reference TRBV29-1 and TRBJ1-1, the CDR3 gives the full variable domain: SAVISQKPSRDICQRGTSLTIQCQVDSQVTMMFWYRQQPGQSLTLIATANQGSEATYESGFVIDKFPISRPNLTFSTLTVSNMSPEDSSIYLCSVYTGQGRAEAFFGQGTRLTVV.

This clonotype was counted at least ten times. The chain employs TRBV15 and TRBJ1-1; maybe TRBD1 (5 bases). With 3 bases removed from V and 3 bases from J, the gap between germline ends came to 23 bases. The germline V gene has CDR1 LNHNV and CDR2 YYDKDF (reference sequence). The CDR3 spans 18 residues. The CDR3 DNA is TGTGCCACCAGCAGCCTAGGGACTGCAGAACCAGCGGACACTGAAGCTTTCTTT. Its protein product is CATSSLGTAEPADTEAFF.

Turning to this clonotype: The junction shows a germline mismatch at one end, possibly a read error. The chain recombines TRBV7-6 with TRBJ2-7, with D unclear. CDR1 and CDR2 (germline): SGHVS, FNYEAQ. This CDR3 has 13 amino acids. As DNA, the CDR3 is TGTGCCAGCAGCTTAGGGACGTATTCACCCCTCCACTTC. Protein product: CASSLGTYSPLHF.

This clonotype was found a few times. V gene TRBV4-1 combines with J gene TRBJ1-4; D is ambiguous. From germline, CDR1 is MGHRA and CDR2 YSYEKL. V lost 4 bases and J 7 bases, leaving 16 bases between the germline ends. This CDR3 spans 15 amino acids. For the CDR3, the DNA is TGCGCCAGCAGCCCGAATACCCCCCGTCGTGAAAAACTGTTTTTT. Amino acids: CASSPNTPRREKLFF.

The chain combines TRBV7-2 with TRBJ1-5; a possible D gene is TRBD1 (6 bases). The V end lost 4 bases, the J end lost 1 base, and 11 bases lay between the germline ends. The CDR3 length is 15 residues. Germline lookup yields CDR1 SGHTA and CDR2 FQGNSA. The CDR3 bases are TGTGCCAGCAGCTACAAGGGGGGAAGCAATCAGCCCCAGCATTTT. It specifies CASSYKGGSNQPQHF. Complete variable domain (other parts from reference TRBV7-2 and TRBJ1-5): GAGVSQSPSNKVTEKGKDVELRCDPISGHTALYWYRQSLGQGLEFLIYFQGNSAPDKSGLPSDRFSAERTGGSVSTLTIQRTQQEDSAVYLCASSYKGGSNQPQHFGDGTRLSIL.

The chain employs TRBV20-1 and TRBJ2-7; D is uncertain. There are 13 residues in the CDR3. Between the trimmed V and J ends, which lost 5 bases and 5 bases, there was a span of 16 bases. Per germline, CDR1 DFQATT and CDR2 SNEGSKA (reference sequence). The CDR3 spells CSAGSREEHEQYF. For the CDR3, the DNA is TGCAGTGCTGGATCCCGCGAAGAGCACGAGCAGTACTTC.

There are many counts of this clonotype. V is TRBV7-6 and J is TRBJ1-5; 7 bases match TRBD1. J lost 7 bases, V lost 5 bases, and 14 bases had no gene match. Germline V gives CDR1 SGHVS, CDR2 FNYEAQ. The CDR3 is made up of 16 amino acids. This CDR3 reads CASSPSDRVGGQPQHF. In nucleotides, the CDR3 is TGTGCCAGCAGCCCTAGTGACAGGGTAGGAGGGCAGCCCCAGCATTTT.

This clonotype was recorded at least ten times. This chain's CDR3 is CASSIGPGLETQYF. The CDR3 region has the DNA TGTGCCAGTAGTATCGGGCCAGGGCTAGAGACCCAGTACTTC. This sequence joins TRBV19 and TRBJ2-5, with a weak D call TRBD1 (5 bases). CDR1 and CDR2 (germline): LNHDA, SQIVND (reference sequence). V gave up 3 bases and J gave up 4 bases, with 12 bases separating them. CDR3 size: 14 residues.

The chain couples TRBV6-2 or TRBV6-3 to TRBJ2-2; a possible D gene is TRBD2 (5 bases). Trimming left V 2 bases short and J 7 bases short, with 8 bases between. From germline, CDR1 is MNHEY and CDR2 SVGEGT. The CDR3 is made up of 13 amino acids. The CDR3 DNA sequence: TGTGCCAGCAGTTACCGGGGAATCGGGGAGCTGTTTTTT. It translates to CASSYRGIGELFF.

The chain joins TRBV25-1 to TRBJ2-2, with D possibly TRBD2 on 6 matching bases. Looked up from germline, CDR1 is MGHDK and CDR2 is SYGVNS. The CDR3 is 16 residues long. V lost 8 bases, J lost 1 base, and 17 bases lay in between. Here the CDR3 reads CASRFAGTLNTGELFF. The CDR3 DNA is TGTGCCAGCCGTTTTGCGGGAACATTGAACACCGGGGAGCTGTTTTTT.

This clonotype has at least ten counts. The V call is TRBV7-9, the J call TRBJ1-4, with 9 bases lining up with TRBD1. This CDR3 comprises 15 residues. The V segment lost 4 bases and the J segment 5 bases; nucleotides outside the gene matches: 5. CDR1 and CDR2 (germline): SEHNR, FQNEAQ (reference sequence). CDR3 nucleotide sequence: TGTGCCAGCAGCTCCTGGGACAGGGAGAATGAAAAACTGTTTTTT. Translation: CASSSWDRENEKLFF.

This clonotype has a handful of counts. This chain joins TRBV5-4 and TRBJ1-1; TRBD1 is a possible D gene (5 bases). CDR1 is SGHNT and CDR2 is YYREEE in the germline V gene (reference sequence). The CDR3 loop spans 18 amino acids. V shed 4 bases and J shed 1 base, with 23 bases lying between them. This CDR3 reads CASSGPRRGVLSNTEAFF. The CDR3 DNA reads TGTGCCAGCAGCGGCCCCCGGAGGGGAGTCTTATCGAACACTGAAGCTTTCTTT.

The chain uses TRBV7-8 and TRBJ1-2; 9 nucleotides match TRBD1. This CDR3 region has 15 residues. V was pared by 6 bases and J by 5 bases, with 10 bases of the junction left unmatched. Germline lookup yields CDR1 SGHVS and CDR2 FQNEAQ. The CDR3 bases are TGTGCCAGCAGGTCTGGGACAGGGACCTTTTATGGCTACACCTTC. This encodes CASRSGTGTFYGYTF.

On this clonotype: One end of the junction is discordant with germline, which a read error may explain. DNA for the CDR3: TGTGCCAGCAGCCCCAACCACTCTGGGAACACCATATATTTT. It is translated as CASSPNHSGNTIYF. V gene TRBV7-9 combines with J gene TRBJ1-3; no reliable D call. CDR1 is SEHNR and CDR2 is FQNEAQ in the germline V gene (reference sequence). This CDR3 has 14 residues.

The V and J genes are TRBV2 and TRBJ1-4; D is possibly TRBD1 (6 bases). CDR3 size: 16 residues. The V end lost 3 bases, the J end lost 5 bases, and 16 bases lay between the germline ends. Germline CDR1 and CDR2: SNHLY and FYNNEI. The CDR3 DNA follows: TGTGCCAGCAGTGATGGATGGGGGCGAGGGAATGAAAAACTGTTTTTT. As protein: CASSDGWGRGNEKLFF.